This section outlines one T cell receptor beta chain sequence together with its context. It was with 60 Vbeta and 13 Jbeta primers that the PCR ran. The data were produced by immunoSEQ multiplex PCR, yet TCRdb's version contains in-frame clones alone and is incomplete. This repertoire shows some 150,000 clones, approximately 79% found once; its top ten account for 4.3%. These data are taken from a study of cytomegalovirus exposure and HLA in healthy donors. From germline, CDR1 is SGHNT and CDR2 YENEEA. Between the trimmed V and J ends, which lost 2 bases and 4 bases, there was a span of 12 bases. The CDR3 length is 16 residues.

The source is a man aged 40-50 years in good health and CMV-seronegative. The chain recombines TRBV11-3 with TRBJ2-6; possible D gene TRBD1, 5 bases. The sequenced material came from PBMCs. CDR3 bases: TGTGCCAGCAGCTTAATGTCAGGGTTCGGGGCCAACGTCCTGACTTTC. Its protein product is CASSLMSGFGANVLTF.